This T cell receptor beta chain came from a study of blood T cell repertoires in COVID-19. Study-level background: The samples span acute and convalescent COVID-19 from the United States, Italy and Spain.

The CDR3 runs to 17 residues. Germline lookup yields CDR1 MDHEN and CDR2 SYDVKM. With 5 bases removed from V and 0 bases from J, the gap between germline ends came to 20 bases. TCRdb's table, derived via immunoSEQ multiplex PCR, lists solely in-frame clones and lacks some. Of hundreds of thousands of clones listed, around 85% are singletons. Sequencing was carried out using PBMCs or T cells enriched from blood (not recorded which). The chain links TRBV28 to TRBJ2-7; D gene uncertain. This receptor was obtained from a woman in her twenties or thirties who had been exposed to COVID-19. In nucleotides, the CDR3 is TGTGCCAGCAGTGCGGAATCAACGCGGCTCAGCTCCTACGAGCAGTACTTC. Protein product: CASSAESTRLSSYEQYF.